These T cell receptor beta chains were read from a single sample in a study of response to subunit inactivated influenza vaccine. TCRdb independently ran MiXCR on the RT-PCR reads; one entry per CDR3 protein. The sample includes roughly 460,000 distinct CDR3 sequences, approximately 11% of them seen just once. The sequenced sample was PBMCs from blood, obtained 45 days after vaccination. The source is a man aged 50 to 60 who received an inactivated influenza vaccine. Both conserved end residues are part of each CDR3. A D gene is named only where the DNA matches it firmly. Clone size is shown for a subset of rows, as once, few, many or a class of expanded clone.

V gene: TRBV12-3/TRBV12-4; J gene: TRBJ2-1; clone size: many; D gene: -; CDR3 DNA: TGTGCCAGCAGTCAAAGAGAGGGGTACACAGGCGCTGAGCAGTTCTTC; CDR3 protein: CASSQREGYTGAEQFF
V gene: TRBV10-3; J gene: TRBJ2-5; clone size: -; D gene: -; CDR3 DNA: TGTGCCATCAGTGAGAGGGGAGCCCCCGACCCGTACTTC; CDR3 protein: CAISERGAPDPYF
V gene: TRBV20-1; J gene: TRBJ2-3; clone size: many; D gene: -; CDR3 DNA: TGCAGTGCGGAAGGGGTGAATACGCAGTATTTT; CDR3 protein: CSAEGVNTQYF
V gene: TRBV5-1; J gene: TRBJ2-6; clone size: -; D gene: TRBD1; CDR3 DNA: TGCGCCAGCACCCGACAGGGCGAGGGTGGGGCCAACGTCCTGACTTTC; CDR3 protein: CASTRQGEGGANVLTF
V gene: TRBV20-1; J gene: TRBJ2-3; clone size: many; D gene: -; CDR3 DNA: TGCAGTGCTGACCCTTTTAGCCATACGCAGTATTTT; CDR3 protein: CSADPFSHTQYF
V gene: TRBV6-2/TRBV6-3; J gene: TRBJ2-4; clone size: -; D gene: TRBD1; CDR3 DNA: TGTGCCAGCAGAGCCGCAGGGGGCGAAAACATTCAGTACTTC; CDR3 protein: CASRAAGGENIQYF
V gene: TRBV11-2; J gene: TRBJ2-7; clone size: -; D gene: TRBD2; CDR3 DNA: TGTGCCAGCAGCCGATTTCCCATAGCGGGAGATCGCTCCTACGAGCAGTACTTC; CDR3 protein: CASSRFPIAGDRSYEQYF
V gene: TRBV5-1; J gene: TRBJ2-7; clone size: -; D gene: TRBD2; CDR3 DNA: TGCGCCAGCAGTCTACCGGGACTAGCGGGAGAGCAGTACTTC; CDR3 protein: CASSLPGLAGEQYF
V gene: TRBV25-1; J gene: TRBJ2-5; clone size: -; D gene: -; CDR3 DNA: TGTGCCAGCAGTGAACACGGACGAGAGACCCAGTACTTC; CDR3 protein: CASSEHGRETQYF
V gene: TRBV7-2; J gene: TRBJ2-5; clone size: few; D gene: -; CDR3 DNA: TGTGCCAGCAGCTTGAACCTAGCACTTGGCGAGACCCACTACTTC; CDR3 protein: CASSLNLALGETHYF
V gene: TRBV12-3/TRBV12-4; J gene: TRBJ2-1; clone size: -; D gene: TRBD2; CDR3 DNA: TGTGCCAGCAGTTCTAGCGGGGGGGCATTGGGGCAGTTCTTC; CDR3 protein: CASSSSGGALGQFF
V gene: TRBV30; J gene: TRBJ1-1; clone size: many; D gene: TRBD1; CDR3 DNA: TGTGCCTGGAGTAGGGGGCCTGAAGCTTTCTTT; CDR3 protein: CAWSRGPEAFF
V gene: TRBV14; J gene: TRBJ1-2; clone size: -; D gene: -; CDR3 DNA: TGTGCCAGCAGCCAGCGGGCTTATGGCTACACCTTC; CDR3 protein: CASSQRAYGYTF
V gene: TRBV3-1; J gene: TRBJ2-5; clone size: few; D gene: TRBD2; CDR3 DNA: TGTGCCAGCAGCCAAGGGACTAGGGCGCCGGAGACCCAGTACTTC; CDR3 protein: CASSQGTRAPETQYF
V gene: TRBV3-1; J gene: TRBJ2-4; clone size: -; D gene: -; CDR3 DNA: TGTGCCAGCAGCCATGGAGGGGTGAGCAAAAACATTCAGTACTTC; CDR3 protein: CASSHGGVSKNIQYF
V gene: TRBV10-3; J gene: TRBJ2-1; clone size: many; D gene: -; CDR3 DNA: TGTGCCGCCGCGGGGGCAAGAATCACCTACAATGAGCAGTTCTTC; CDR3 protein: CAAAGARITYNEQFF
V gene: TRBV5-4; J gene: TRBJ2-2; clone size: -; D gene: -; CDR3 DNA: TGTGCCAGCAGCTTTCGCGGGGAGCTGTTTTTT; CDR3 protein: CASSFRGELFF
V gene: TRBV29-1; J gene: TRBJ1-4; clone size: many; D gene: -; CDR3 DNA: TGCAGCGTCGGTGGGGGGGGGTCTTCTAATGAAAAACTGTTTTTT; CDR3 protein: CSVGGGGSSNEKLFF
V gene: TRBV9; J gene: TRBJ2-1; clone size: few; D gene: -; CDR3 DNA: TGTGCCGGAGGGGCGGAGCAGTTCTTC; CDR3 protein: CAGGAEQFF
V gene: TRBV12-3/TRBV12-4; J gene: TRBJ1-2; clone size: few; D gene: TRBD1; CDR3 DNA: TGTGCCAGCAGTCCACAGACAGGGATCCCGCACTATGGCTACACCTTC; CDR3 protein: CASSPQTGIPHYGYTF
V gene: TRBV12-3/TRBV12-4; J gene: TRBJ2-2; clone size: few; D gene: -; CDR3 DNA: TGTGCCAGCAGTCTTTCGGATCGGGTAACGAACACCGGGGAGCTGTTTTTT; CDR3 protein: CASSLSDRVTNTGELFF
V gene: TRBV15; J gene: TRBJ2-3; clone size: few; D gene: -; CDR3 DNA: TGTGCCACCAGCAGGAGGAGCGGGAGCACAGATACGCAGTATTTT; CDR3 protein: CATSRRSGSTDTQYF
V gene: TRBV11-1; J gene: TRBJ2-7; clone size: -; D gene: -; CDR3 DNA: TGTGCCAGCAGCTTAGTTGAAGCTGACAACCCGTACTTC; CDR3 protein: CASSLVEADNPYF
V gene: TRBV4-3; J gene: TRBJ2-2; clone size: few; D gene: TRBD1; CDR3 DNA: TGCGCCAGCAGCCAAGTAACCCGGGGACAGGGGTTAGGGGCCGGGGAGCTGTTTTTT; CDR3 protein: CASSQVTRGQGLGAGELFF
V gene: TRBV28; J gene: TRBJ2-1; clone size: few; D gene: -; CDR3 DNA: TGTGCCAGCAGCACCTCTTCGGTGCAGTTCTTC; CDR3 protein: CASSTSSVQFF
V gene: TRBV7-3; J gene: TRBJ2-7; clone size: few; D gene: -; CDR3 DNA: TGTGCCAGCAGCTCCGACCCGGGACTTACCTCCTACGAGCAGTACTTC; CDR3 protein: CASSSDPGLTSYEQYF
V gene: TRBV20-1; J gene: TRBJ2-5; clone size: few; D gene: TRBD1; CDR3 DNA: TGCAGTGCTAGAGATGCACAGGGGGCCGCCGAGACCCAGTACTTC; CDR3 protein: CSARDAQGAAETQYF
V gene: TRBV12-3/TRBV12-4; J gene: TRBJ1-4; clone size: -; D gene: -; CDR3 DNA: TGTGCCAGCAGTTTGATGGGGTCCGGGGATGAAAAACTGTTTTTT; CDR3 protein: CASSLMGSGDEKLFF
V gene: TRBV12-3/TRBV12-4; J gene: TRBJ2-7; clone size: -; D gene: -; CDR3 DNA: TGTGCCAGCAGTTTGGGGGGACCGGAGCAGTACTTC; CDR3 protein: CASSLGGPEQYF
V gene: TRBV12-3/TRBV12-4; J gene: TRBJ2-3; clone size: few; D gene: TRBD2; CDR3 DNA: TGTGCCAACGCCCGGGGGGTGAATTCGGGAGATACGCAGTATTTT; CDR3 protein: CANARGVNSGDTQYF
V gene: TRBV6-5; J gene: TRBJ1-2; clone size: few; D gene: TRBD1; CDR3 DNA: TGTGCCAGCAGTTACTGGCAGGGGGCTCTACAGGGCTACACCTTC; CDR3 protein: CASSYWQGALQGYTF
V gene: TRBV6-5; J gene: TRBJ2-7; clone size: -; D gene: TRBD1; CDR3 DNA: TGTGCCAGCAGTTACTCGACAGGGGTTTCCTACTACGAGCAGTACTTC; CDR3 protein: CASSYSTGVSYYEQYF
V gene: TRBV27; J gene: TRBJ2-6; clone size: -; D gene: TRBD1; CDR3 DNA: TGTGCCAGCAGTTTATCGGACCAGGGGGCCGAGACCAACGTCCTGACTTTC; CDR3 protein: CASSLSDQGAETNVLTF
V gene: TRBV4-1; J gene: TRBJ2-1; clone size: -; D gene: TRBD2; CDR3 DNA: TGCGCCAGCAGCCAGGAGGGACTATCCTACAATGAGCAGTTCTTC; CDR3 protein: CASSQEGLSYNEQFF
V gene: TRBV6-4; J gene: TRBJ2-1; clone size: few; D gene: TRBD1; CDR3 DNA: TGTGCCAGCAGCTGGACAGGGGGCGATGAGCAGTTCTTC; CDR3 protein: CASSWTGGDEQFF
V gene: TRBV10-3; J gene: TRBJ2-2; clone size: -; D gene: -; CDR3 DNA: TGTGCCATCAGGGGGCCTAACACCGGGGAGCTGTTTTTT; CDR3 protein: CAIRGPNTGELFF
V gene: TRBV28; J gene: TRBJ2-5; clone size: few; D gene: TRBD2; CDR3 DNA: TGTGCCAGCAGGACTAGCGGGCAGATAGAGACCCAGTACTTC; CDR3 protein: CASRTSGQIETQYF
V gene: TRBV28; J gene: TRBJ2-7; clone size: few; D gene: -; CDR3 DNA: TGTGCCAGCAGTTCCTCCGGGACGCTGTCCTACGAGCAGTACTTC; CDR3 protein: CASSSSGTLSYEQYF
V gene: TRBV7-2; J gene: TRBJ1-1; clone size: -; D gene: TRBD1; CDR3 DNA: TGTGCCAGCAGCTTAGTCGGCAGGGGGAGCACTGAAGCTTTCTTT; CDR3 protein: CASSLVGRGSTEAFF
V gene: TRBV5-1; J gene: TRBJ1-5; clone size: few; D gene: TRBD1; CDR3 DNA: TGCGCCAGCAGCTTCCGGGACAGTGTCAATCAGCCCCAGCATTTT; CDR3 protein: CASSFRDSVNQPQHF